This passage covers 25 T cell receptor beta chains from one sample sequenced in a study of cytomegalovirus exposure and HLA in healthy donors. The method was immunoSEQ multiplex PCR; TCRdb's version includes in-frame clones alone and lacks a portion of them. This table holds over 200,000 clones, approximately 86% found once. The specimen was PBMCs. Receptor source: a woman aged 18-35 years in good health and CMV-seronegative.

The V gene is TRBV11-2, the J gene TRBJ2-3, with D unresolved. Germline CDR1 and CDR2: SGHAT and FQNNGV. V lost 2 bases and J lost 8, with 11 bases in between. This CDR3 spans 13 amino acids. The CDR3 is CASSLQAALTQYF. The CDR3 nucleotides are TGTGCCAGCAGCTTACAGGCAGCCCTTACGCAGTATTTT.

This chain links TRBV18 with TRBJ2-1; D might be TRBD2 (7 bases). This CDR3 has 17 residues. Germline V CDR1 and CDR2: KGHSH, LQKENI. V gave up 2 bases and J gave up 7 bases, with 21 bases separating them. CDR3 bases: TGTGCCAGCTCACCAGGGGGGGCTAGCGGACGGGGAAATGAGCAGTTCTTC. Translated, it gives CASSPGGASGRGNEQFF.

The genes are TRBV5-5 and TRBJ2-3; 11 bases agree with TRBD1. The V segment lost 7 bases and the J segment 4 bases; nucleotides outside the gene matches: 5. The CDR3 covers 14 residues. CDR1 is SGHKS and CDR2 is YYEKEE in the germline V gene (reference sequence). The CDR3 sequence: CASYLGQGADTQYF. The CDR3 DNA follows: TGTGCCAGCTATCTGGGACAGGGGGCAGATACGCAGTATTTT.

CDR3 sequence reads: CASSSSGSMWYTQYF. The DNA of the CDR3 is TGTGCCAGCAGCTCTAGCGGGAGCATGTGGTATACGCAGTATTTT. The genes are TRBV27 and TRBJ2-3; 10 nucleotides agree with TRBD2. Germline CDR1 reads MNHEY; CDR2 reads SMNVEV (reference sequence). This CDR3 is 15 amino acids long. V gave up 6 bases and J gave up 7 bases; unmatched junction bases: 10.

The chain is built from TRBV27 and TRBJ2-7, with unresolved D. CDR3 length: 14 residues. Germline V gene data show CDR1 as MNHEY and CDR2 as SMNVEV (reference sequence). Trimming stripped 5 bases from V and 1 base from J, with 12 bases between. CDR3 loop: CASSKLNPSYEQYF. CDR3 bases: TGTGCCAGCAGTAAATTAAATCCTTCCTACGAGCAGTACTTC.

CDR3 coding DNA: TGTGCCAGCGGTACCCCCGGTGACAGCCAGAATCAGCCCCAGCATTTT. This encodes CASGTPGDSQNQPQHF. This chain joins TRBV2 and TRBJ1-5; D perhaps matches TRBD1 (5 bases). This CDR3 has 16 amino acids. Germline V CDR1 and CDR2: SNHLY, FYNNEI. V was clipped by 8 bases and J by 4 bases, with 21 bases between them.

The chain combines TRBV28 with TRBJ2-7, with 8 bases fitting TRBD1. Per the germline V gene, CDR1 is MDHEN and CDR2 is SYDVKM. J lost 4 bases, V lost 4 bases, and 9 bases had no gene match. This CDR3 is 15 amino acids long. CDR3 region: CASSSLTGAGYEQYF. DNA for the CDR3: TGTGCCAGCAGTTCACTGACAGGGGCCGGGTACGAGCAGTACTTC.

As to this clone: Other DNA sequences in this sample translate to the same CDR3. The CDR3 here is CASSLPSSYEQYF. The CDR3, as DNA: TGTGCCAGCAGTTTACCCTCCTCCTACGAGCAGTACTTC. The genes are TRBV28 and TRBJ2-7; D remains unclear. V was cut by 2 bases and J by 0 bases, with 5 bases left in between. The CDR3 runs 13 residues. Germline loops: CDR1 MDHEN, CDR2 SYDVKM.

The chain employs TRBV28 and TRBJ1-2, with unresolved D. V gave up 2 bases and J gave up 9 bases, with 19 bases separating them. Germline lookup yields CDR1 MDHEN and CDR2 SYDVKM. The CDR3 covers 15 residues. The CDR3 loop reads CASSLVSEGEVRYTF. In nucleotides, the CDR3 is TGTGCCAGCAGTTTAGTTTCGGAGGGCGAGGTTCGCTACACCTTC.

The genes are TRBV18 and TRBJ1-2; the match to TRBD1 covers 12 bases. Per the germline V gene, CDR1 is KGHSH and CDR2 is LQKENI. The length of the CDR3 is 17 residues. Unmatched junction bases numbered 7, after V lost 0 bases and J lost 5 bases. The CDR3 sequence is CASSPPSGQGARYGYTF. The CDR3 DNA follows: TGTGCCAGCTCACCACCTTCGGGACAGGGGGCGAGGTATGGCTACACCTTC.

This rearrangement joins TRBV7-9 to TRBJ2-1; D not certain. Germline values: CDR1 SEHNR, CDR2 FQNEAQ (reference sequence). The CDR3 spans 15 residues. V lost 3 bases and J 5 bases, leaving 14 bases between the germline ends. The DNA of the CDR3 is TGTGCCAGCAGCTTTCCCTTACATATGAACAATGAGCAGTTCTTC. It translates to CASSFPLHMNNEQFF.

This chain joins TRBV4-1 and TRBJ2-7, with 7 nucleotides matching TRBD2. Germline CDR1 reads MGHRA; CDR2 reads YSYEKL. V dropped 1 base and J dropped 2; count of bases not matched to a gene: 14. CDR3 length: 18 amino acids. The CDR3 reads CASSQVRFAGVAPYEQYF. CDR3 DNA: TGCGCCAGCAGCCAAGTTCGGTTCGCGGGAGTGGCCCCCTACGAGCAGTACTTC.

This chain links TRBV6-1 with TRBJ1-5, with TRBD1 identical over 10 bases. This CDR3 has 17 amino acids. V was clipped by 1 base and J by 0 bases; unmatched bases: 3. Germline lookup yields CDR1 MNHNS and CDR2 SASEGT. CDR3 sequence: CASSEGGQGFSNQPQHF. The CDR3 DNA sequence: TGTGCCAGCAGTGAAGGGGGACAGGGGTTTAGCAATCAGCCCCAGCATTTT.

This chain connects TRBV4-3 to TRBJ1-1; D is perhaps TRBD1 (5 bases). Germline CDR1 reads LGHNA; CDR2 reads YSLEER. The CDR3 extends over 14 amino acids. The V end was cut by 2 bases, the J end by 3 bases, with 10 bases between. The CDR3 DNA is TGCGCCAGCAGCCAACGGGGGGGTGACACTGAAGCTTTCTTT. Translation gives CASSQRGGDTEAFF.

V and J are TRBV7-2 and TRBJ2-2; maybe TRBD1 (5 bases). Between the trimmed V and J ends, which lost 5 bases and 7 bases, there was a span of 14 bases. CDR1 and CDR2 from the germline V gene are SGHTA and FQGNSA. The CDR3 extends over 14 amino acids. The CDR3 DNA reads TGTGCCAGCAGCCAGGGTCCGGCTAACGGGGAGCTGTTTTTT. Its translation is CASSQGPANGELFF.

The chain carries TRBV25-1 and TRBJ2-7; a weak D match, TRBD1 (6 bases). The CDR3 has 16 residues. Trimming removed 6 bases at V and 1 base at J, with 19 bases between. CDR1 and CDR2 (germline): MGHDK, SYGVNS. The DNA for the CDR3 is TGTGCCAGCAGACCCACCGCGGCAGGGGTATCCTACGAGCAGTACTTC. Encoded protein: CASRPTAAGVSYEQYF.

The gene calls are TRBV28 and TRBJ1-1; D ambiguous. The CDR3 has 13 residues. V lost 6 bases to trimming and J lost 3 bases, with 11 bases between them. Germline CDR1 and CDR2: MDHEN and SYDVKM. In DNA form, the CDR3 reads TGTGCCAGCAGCCCGGAGGAGGACACTGAAGCTTTCTTT. Amino acids: CASSPEEDTEAFF.

The chain is built from TRBV19 and TRBJ1-5; D gene ambiguous. The CDR3 covers 13 residues. V shed 3 bases and J shed 7 bases, with 10 bases lying between them. The germline V gene has CDR1 LNHDA and CDR2 SQIVND (reference sequence). CDR3 bases: TGTGCCAGTAGTATTTCCAGGAACCAGCCCCAGCATTTT. It translates to CASSISRNQPQHF. The whole variable domain, filled in from reference TRBV19 and TRBJ1-5, reads DGGITQSPKYLFRKEGQNVTLSCEQNLNHDAMYWYRQDPGQGLRLIYYSQIVNDFQKGDIAEGYSVSREKKESFPLTVTSAQKNPTAFYLCASSISRNQPQHFGDGTRLSIL.

This chain connects TRBV9 to TRBJ1-2; unclear D gene. The CDR3 covers 15 residues. The V end was cut by 4 bases, the J end by 3 bases, with 16 bases between. CDR1 SGDLS and CDR2 YYNGEE come from the germline V gene. The CDR3 spells CASSLLDSRDYGYTF. The CDR3 nucleotides read TGTGCCAGCAGCCTACTCGACTCCCGGGACTATGGCTACACCTTC.

The CDR3 coding sequence is TGCGCCAGCAGCCCTGGGGCGGCGATACGCATGGAGCAGTACTTC. Protein: CASSPGAAIRMEQYF. The rearrangement uses TRBV4-1 and TRBJ2-7; TRBD1 might be the D (5 bases). CDR1 MGHRA and CDR2 YSYEKL come from the germline V gene. V lost 4 bases and J 7 bases, leaving 20 bases between the germline ends. The CDR3 extends over 15 amino acids.

The CDR3, as DNA: TGTGCCAGCAGCTCCCCGGACAGGGGAAGTTCTGAAGCTTTCTTT. It is translated as CASSSPDRGSSEAFF. The J gene is TRBJ1-1, the V gene TRBV7-9, with 9 bases fitting TRBD1. V was clipped by 4 bases and J by 6 bases; unmatched bases: 9. The CDR3 is made up of 15 amino acids. CDR1 is SEHNR and CDR2 is FQNEAQ in the germline V gene (reference sequence).

The rearrangement joins TRBV11-2 to TRBJ2-5; a possible D gene is TRBD1 (5 bases). The V gene's germline CDR1 is SGHAT and CDR2 FQNNGV. This CDR3 has 15 amino acids. V lost 5 bases, J lost 2 bases, and 15 bases lay in between. CDR3 nucleotide sequence: TGTGCCAGCAGCGTTCGACAGATGACTCAAGAGACCCAGTACTTC. It encodes CASSVRQMTQETQYF.

This chain's CDR3 is CASTGTGFYEQYF. In DNA, the CDR3 is TGTGCCAGCACTGGGACAGGGTTCTACGAGCAGTACTTC. This chain connects TRBV28 to TRBJ2-7; the match to TRBD1 covers 9 bases. The CDR3 covers 13 residues. CDR1 MDHEN and CDR2 SYDVKM come from the germline V gene. With V trimmed by 7 bases and J by 3 bases, 4 bases remained unmatched.

This clone was recorded a few times. The chain combines TRBV19 with TRBJ2-7; 7 nucleotides agree with TRBD2. With 5 bases clipped from V and 2 bases from J, the junction kept 9 bases outside the gene matches. Germline V gene data show CDR1 as LNHDA and CDR2 as SQIVND (reference sequence). CDR3 length equals 15 residues. The CDR3 coding sequence is TGTGCCAGTAGTCTTTACAGCGGGGTAACCTACGAGCAGTACTTC. Its protein is CASSLYSGVTYEQYF.

J is TRBJ2-1 and V is TRBV7-9; 7 bases are a match to TRBD1. Per the germline V gene, CDR1 is SEHNR and CDR2 is FQNEAQ (reference sequence). The V segment lost 2 bases and the J segment 5 bases; nucleotides outside the gene matches: 3. The CDR3 totals 14 residues. The chain's CDR3 is CASSLTQGNNEQFF. The CDR3, as DNA: TGTGCCAGCAGCTTAACACAGGGGAACAATGAGCAGTTCTTC.